Below are 3 T cell receptor beta chains sequenced from a single sample in a study of CXCR3-negative and CXCR3-positive naive CD8 T cells. Study-wide findings and caveats: CXCR3-positive naive cells had more hydrophobic TRB CDR3s than CXCR3-negative naive cells.

For these receptors, no antigen is known. The method, 5' RACE with UMI labels, was used to prepare the TRB cDNA libraries. TCRdb reanalyzed the 5' RACE reads, giving one entry per CDR3 protein sequence and no DNA. This sample carries some 53,000 distinct CDR3 sequences, with around 0.6% going to the ten biggest clones. Sequenced input: naive CXCR3+ CD8+ T cells from blood. The subset: CD45RO-CCR7+CD27+CD95- naive CD8+ T cells expressing CXCR3 (TNR3+). The receptors shown here come from a human donor in good health. Some clones in this sample may be carry-over from other donors' samples.

The rearrangement links TRBV6-5 to TRBJ1-5; TCRdb outputs TRBD1, but without DNA this stays unchecked. Germline V gene sequence: CDR1 MNHEY, CDR2 SVGAGI. This CDR3 is 16 amino acids long. CDR3 sequence: CASSYYGQGDNQPQHF.

J is TRBJ1-1 and V is TRBV11-1. From germline, CDR1 is SGHAT and CDR2 FQDESV (reference sequence). This CDR3 contains 12 residues. CDR3 region: CASSYLGAEAFF.

This chain links TRBV2 with TRBJ2-7; TCRdb reports TRBD1, a call that lacks DNA to check it against. CDR3 size: 13 residues. The germline CDR1 and CDR2 sequences are SNHLY and FYNNEI. Here the CDR3 reads CASSDPGPYEQYF. Looking up the rest from reference TRBV2 and TRBJ2-7 gives the full variable domain: EPEVTQTPSHQVTQMGQEVILRCVPISNHLYFYWYRQILGQKVEFLVSFYNNEISEKSEIFDDQFSVERPDGSNFTLKIRSTKLEDSAMYFCASSDPGPYEQYFGPGTRLTVT.